This T cell receptor beta chain was observed in a study of T cells after yellow fever vaccination. Study results and limitations: Although the secondary response was weaker, it peaked faster, at day 5 versus 15. Reappearance after the booster was observed for most primary-vaccination clones (roughly 97% CD4, less than 90% CD8). Abundant clonotypes from the bulk population could have been carried over as contaminants into FACS-sorted repertoires.

This CDR3 comprises 16 residues. CDR1 is MNHNS and CDR2 is SASEGT in the germline V gene. V was pared by 6 bases and J by 0 bases, with 18 bases between. On this clonotype: Its antigen is undetermined.

By 5'RACE template switching, TCR cDNA was produced, with a universal primer site and UMIs added in the process. TCRdb reprocessed the 5' RACE reads via MiXCR and lists one record per CDR3 protein. The table shows almost 600,000 distinct CDR3 sequences, with approximately 12% occurring only once. The V and J genes are TRBV6-1 and TRBJ2-7; D is possibly TRBD2 (6 bases). The source is a man aged 25 to 40 who received the YFV17D yellow fever vaccine. Sequenced material: PBMCs, taken on the day of the yellow fever booster vaccination. CDR3 DNA sequence: TGTGCCAGCAGGCCCGCAGGAGGAGGGGACTCCTACGAGCAGTACTTC. Translating gives CASRPAGGGDSYEQYF.